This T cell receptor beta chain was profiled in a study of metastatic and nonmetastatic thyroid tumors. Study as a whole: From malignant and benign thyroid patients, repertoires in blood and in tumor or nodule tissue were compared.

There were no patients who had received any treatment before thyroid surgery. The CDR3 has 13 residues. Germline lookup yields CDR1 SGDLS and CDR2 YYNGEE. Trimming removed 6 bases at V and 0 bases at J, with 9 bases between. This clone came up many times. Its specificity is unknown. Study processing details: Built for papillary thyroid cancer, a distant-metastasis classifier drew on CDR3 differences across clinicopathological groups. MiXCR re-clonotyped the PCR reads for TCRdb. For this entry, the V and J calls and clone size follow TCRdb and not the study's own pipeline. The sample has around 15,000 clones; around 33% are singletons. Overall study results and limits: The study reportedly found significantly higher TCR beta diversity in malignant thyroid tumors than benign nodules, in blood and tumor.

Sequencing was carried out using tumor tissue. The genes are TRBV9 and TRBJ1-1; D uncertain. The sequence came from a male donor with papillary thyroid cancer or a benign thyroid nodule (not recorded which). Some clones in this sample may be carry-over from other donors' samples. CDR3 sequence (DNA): TGTGCCAGCACTGGCCTTGTGAACACTGAAGCTTTCTTT. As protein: CASTGLVNTEAFF.